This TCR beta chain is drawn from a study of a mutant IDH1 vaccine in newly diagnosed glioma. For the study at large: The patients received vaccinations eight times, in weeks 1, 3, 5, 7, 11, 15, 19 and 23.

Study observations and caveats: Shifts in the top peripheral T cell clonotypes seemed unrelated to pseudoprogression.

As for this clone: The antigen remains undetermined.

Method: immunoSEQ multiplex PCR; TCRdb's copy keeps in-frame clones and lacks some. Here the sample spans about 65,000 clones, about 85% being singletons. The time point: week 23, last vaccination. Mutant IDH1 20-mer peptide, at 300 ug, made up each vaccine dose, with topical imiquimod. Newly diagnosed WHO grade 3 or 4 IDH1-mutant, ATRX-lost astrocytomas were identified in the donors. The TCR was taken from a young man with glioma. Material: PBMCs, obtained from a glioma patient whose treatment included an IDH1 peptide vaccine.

CDR3 nucleotide sequence: TGTGCCAGCTCACCACAAGGGACAGGTCATCAGCCCCAGCATTTT. This sequence encodes CASSPQGTGHQPQHF. The rearrangement uses TRBV18 and TRBJ1-5; 8 bases match TRBD1. Trimming took 1 base from V and 5 from J; bases not matched to a gene: 4. Germline V CDR1 and CDR2: KGHSH, LQKENI. The CDR3 runs to 15 residues.